This T cell receptor (beta chain) was sequenced during a study of radiation and T cells in renal cell carcinoma (TCRdb year 2020). Study-level background: In total, 50 to 60 samples underwent TCR beta sequencing: 25 or so tumors plus 27 peripheral blood samples. The final blood draw took place at 4 weeks after radiation, the same time as nephrectomy. A total of 4 million to 5 million unique CDR3 nucleotide sequences, encoding 2.5 million to 3 million unique CDR3 amino acid sequences, were found across all 50 or so samples. Overall study outcomes, separate from this receptor: Changes in the blood repertoire were not tracked past 4 weeks after treatment. In blood, the top tumor clonotypes increased from baseline to 2 weeks after radiation and then shrank by 4 weeks, which suggests a temporary expansion of tumor-resident clones. With a single-armed trial design, the study had no way to address how radiation dose or scheduling affects the TCR repertoire. No pretreatment tumor biopsies were available, so the baseline intratumoral presence of clonotypes could not be determined.

The sample's time point label, in plain terms: blood 4 weeks post-SBRT, at nephrectomy. The treatment or condition label, as the study defines it: 15 Gy SBRT to primary tumor, nephrectomy 4 weeks later. Samples came from a clinical trial, in which primary renal cell carcinomas received 15 Gy stereotactic body radiation therapy followed by nephrectomy 4 weeks later. To follow tumor-enriched clonotypes, peripheral blood was collected serially from radiation-treated patients at baseline and again at 2 weeks and 4 weeks after SBRT. Every patient had renal cell carcinoma of clear cell pathology. Genomic DNA for TCR sequencing was prepared using the QIAamp DNA Blood Mini Kit (Qiagen). Samples were included in the analyses only if all quality control checks were passed. V was cut back by 0 bases and J by 4 bases, leaving a gap of 8 bases between them. CDR1 KGHSH and CDR2 LQKENI are derived from the germline V gene. The CDR3 runs 14 residues from the cysteine to the phenylalanine. Only the CDR3 DNA is retained, 42 bases long and in frame from the first base.

As to this clone: What this receptor recognizes is not known. Base-call qualities are not available, and no considerably larger clone is one nucleotide away.

Following the manufacturer's recommendations, the immunoSEQ kit was used to generate TCR beta libraries from genomic DNA. For library preparation, a first multiplex PCR was performed with proprietary primers, followed by a second PCR in which unique barcodes were added, and bead cleanups were performed after each round. A kit-provided positive control reaction and a negative control reaction were included in every sample batch. The final libraries were assessed on an Agilent 4200 TapeStation D1000 ScreenTape, pooled by volume, and quantified by qPCR. Sequencing was performed on an Illumina NextSeq500 with a MidOutput 150-cycle cartridge, and 156 Read1 and 15 Index1 cycles were run with kit custom primers. The pooled library was loaded at 0.8 to 1 pM, and approximately 20% PhiX control was spiked in. The authors' pipeline ran thus. Vendor-processed data were analyzed in R, and a clonotype was defined as all T cells sharing the same CDR3 nucleotide sequence. In the clone abundance analyses, frequencies in each sample were normalized to that sample's 10,000 most abundant clones. Before analysis, public T cell clones were removed, and these numbered fewer than five per sample on average. A difference in abundance of at least 32-fold between compartments was used to define tumor-enriched and baseline blood-enriched clonotypes. A beta-binomial differential abundance model was used to identify clonotypes that expanded or contracted between blood time points. Tumor-blood repertoire similarity was measured with the Baroni-Urbani and Buser coefficient, and groups were compared using two-tailed Wilcoxon tests in R. Not all clones reach the TCRdb copy of this immuneACCESS table, which keeps in-frame sequences only. Checked studies attribute under half of the gap to unresolved V genes and leave the rest unexplained. Clone size and the V and J calls come from that table; the DNA yielded D and trimming. The sample table lists 150,000 to 200,000 clones, 88% of them with a count of one. Of the sample, about 10% falls within the top ten clones.

The sequence derives from a woman in her 50s with renal cell carcinoma. Sequenced here: blood, sampled from a patient whose treatment included radiotherapy and nephrectomy. Recombination joined TRBV18 with TRBJ2-3, with an unclear D gene assignment. The encoded CDR3 is CASSPPARPDTQYF. The DNA sequence is given as TGTGCCAGCTCACCACCCGCCAGGCCAGATACGCAGTATTTT.